Presented here are 13 T cell receptor beta chains from one specimen sequenced in a study of cytomegalovirus exposure and HLA in healthy donors (dated by TCRdb to 2015 to 2018). Libraries were made using the immunoSEQ multiplex PCR assay. A mixture of 60 forward primers for TCR Vbeta segments and 13 reverse primers for TCR Jbeta segments was used in the multiplex PCR. The clones in this table, taken by TCRdb from immuneACCESS, are in-frame only. Not every clone is retained; where verified, under half of the shortfall comes from an unresolved V gene, and the cause of the rest is unknown. Present in this sample are hundreds of thousands of clones, over 75% of which were seen just once. About 0.5% of the sample lies in the top ten. Material for sequencing was PBMCs. Every receptor here comes from a boy between 10 and 17 years old in good health and CMV-seronegative.

The rearrangement links TRBV5-1 to TRBJ1-2; TRBD1 aligns across 7 bases. CDR3 length: 14 amino acids. Trimming took 4 bases from V and 5 from J; bases not matched to a gene: 8. The germline CDR1 and CDR2 sequences are SGHRS and YFSETQ. CDR3: CASSLGTESYGYTF. DNA of the CDR3: TGCGCCAGCAGCCTGGGGACAGAATCTTATGGCTACACCTTC. The full variable domain, its missing parts supplied by reference TRBV5-1 and TRBJ1-2, is KAGVTQTPRYLIKTRGQQVTLSCSPISGHRSVSWYQQTPGQGLQFLFEYFSETQRNKGNFPGRFSGRQFSNSRSEMNVSTLELGDSALYLCASSLGTESYGYTFGSGTRLTVV.

This clone has only one observation. CDR3 DNA sequence: TGTGCCATCAGGACTAGCGGGATCGGCGGGGCCAACGTCCTGACTTTC. Translating it yields CAIRTSGIGGANVLTF. The rearrangement links TRBV10-3 to TRBJ2-6; 11 nucleotides line up with TRBD2. Trimming cost V 6 bases and J 4 bases; bases outside gene matches: 5. The CDR3 runs to 16 residues. Germline V gives CDR1 ENHRY, CDR2 SYGVKD.

V usage is TRBV5-1 and J usage is TRBJ1-1; D is possibly TRBD1 (6 bases). V shed 5 bases and J shed 2 bases, with 19 bases lying between them. Germline V gene sequence: CDR1 SGHRS, CDR2 YFSETQ. The CDR3 spans 16 residues. The CDR3 sequence: CASRARQALRNTEAFF. Here the CDR3 DNA reads TGCGCCAGCAGGGCTAGACAGGCCCTACGTAACACTGAAGCTTTCTTT.

This chain connects TRBV9 to TRBJ1-2, with a tentative D call TRBD1 (5 bases). Between the trimmed V and J ends, which lost 1 base and 7 bases, there was a span of 20 bases. Germline loops: CDR1 SGDLS, CDR2 YYNGEE. The CDR3 contains 16 residues. The CDR3 region is CASSVSKVAGTFGYTF. CDR3 sequence (DNA): TGTGCCAGCAGCGTATCTAAAGTGGCGGGGACGTTTGGCTACACCTTC.

Only one count was recorded for this clone. This sequence joins TRBV11-3 and TRBJ2-2; 7 bases align to TRBD1. The germline V gene has CDR1 SGHNT and CDR2 YENEEA. V was clipped by 1 base and J by 0 bases; unmatched bases: 8. This CDR3 region has 18 residues. The CDR3 DNA follows: TGTGCCAGCAGCTTAGCGTTCGGGGACAGTTCGAACACCGGGGAGCTGTTTTTT. The encoded protein is CASSLAFGDSSNTGELFF.

The gene calls are TRBV5-5 and TRBJ2-5; tentatively, D is TRBD2 (6 bases). CDR3 length: 17 amino acids. Germline V gene data show CDR1 as SGHKS and CDR2 as YYEKEE (reference sequence). The germline V and J ends were trimmed by 0 bases and 5 bases, with 20 bases remaining between them. The CDR3 DNA sequence: TGTGCCAGCAGCTTGGCCTCGGAGGGTTCGGTCAGGGAGACCCAGTACTTC. It encodes CASSLASEGSVRETQYF.

This clone has just one count. The genes are TRBV6-5 and TRBJ2-7, with unresolved D. Between the trimmed V and J ends, which lost 7 bases and 13 bases, there was a span of 17 bases. CDR1 is MNHEY, CDR2 SVGAGI, per germline. The CDR3 is made up of 11 amino acids. As DNA, the CDR3 is TGTGCCAGCACTATAGCTAATAAAATATACTTC. Amino acids: CASTIANKIYF.

This chain links TRBV10-3 with TRBJ1-2, with a weak D call TRBD1 (6 bases). With 2 bases removed from V and 4 bases from J, the gap between germline ends came to 8 bases. This CDR3 region has 13 residues. Germline V gives CDR1 ENHRY, CDR2 SYGVKD. Here the CDR3 DNA reads TGTGCCATCAGTGAGGGGACACCCTATGGCTACACCTTC. Its translation: CAISEGTPYGYTF.

In this sample, this clone turned up a few times. The genes are TRBV14 and TRBJ2-2; D uncertain. Trimming took off 2 bases at V and 2 bases at J, with 6 bases between the two ends. The CDR3 contains 14 residues. CDR1 is SGHDN, CDR2 FVKESK, per germline. The CDR3 protein is CASSQIRNTGELFF. The CDR3 DNA sequence: TGTGCCAGCAGCCAAATTAGAAACACCGGGGAGCTGTTTTTT.

V and J are TRBV6-4 and TRBJ1-6; 11 nucleotides match TRBD1. The CDR3 is made up of 13 amino acids. With 6 bases clipped from V and 10 bases from J, the junction kept 2 bases outside the gene matches. CDR1 and CDR2 from the germline V gene are MRHNA and SNTAGT. In nucleotides, the CDR3 is TGTGCCAGCAGCCGGGACAGGGGGTCACCCCTCCACTTT. Amino acid sequence: CASSRDRGSPLHF.

The chain combines TRBV13 with TRBJ2-7, with 10 bases identical to TRBD2. V was clipped by 5 bases and J by 6 bases; unmatched bases: 7. The CDR3 covers 14 residues. CDR1 is PRHDT and CDR2 is FYEKMQ in the germline V gene (reference sequence). Written as DNA, the CDR3 is TGTGCCAGCAGCCAGGGGACTAGCGAGGGCGAGCAGTACTTC. Protein: CASSQGTSEGEQYF.

The chain couples TRBV5-1 to TRBJ2-1; 8 bases align to TRBD2. This CDR3 comprises 15 residues. CDR1 is SGHRS, CDR2 YFSETQ, per germline. The junction had 3 bases not matched to a gene; V was cut back by 4 bases and J by 0 bases. As DNA, the CDR3 is TGCGCCAGCAGCCCCGGGACTAGCTCCTACAATGAGCAGTTCTTC. It is translated as CASSPGTSSYNEQFF.

The chain links TRBV15 to TRBJ2-3; 8 bases are a match to TRBD2. Germline lookup yields CDR1 LNHNV and CDR2 YYDKDF (reference sequence). The CDR3 extends over 17 amino acids. Trimming at V came to 0 bases and at J to 5 bases, leaving 10 bases not matched to a gene. In DNA, the CDR3 is TGTGCCACCAGCAGAGATGCGGGAGGTCCGAGGGGAGATACGCAGTATTTT. This gives the protein CATSRDAGGPRGDTQYF.